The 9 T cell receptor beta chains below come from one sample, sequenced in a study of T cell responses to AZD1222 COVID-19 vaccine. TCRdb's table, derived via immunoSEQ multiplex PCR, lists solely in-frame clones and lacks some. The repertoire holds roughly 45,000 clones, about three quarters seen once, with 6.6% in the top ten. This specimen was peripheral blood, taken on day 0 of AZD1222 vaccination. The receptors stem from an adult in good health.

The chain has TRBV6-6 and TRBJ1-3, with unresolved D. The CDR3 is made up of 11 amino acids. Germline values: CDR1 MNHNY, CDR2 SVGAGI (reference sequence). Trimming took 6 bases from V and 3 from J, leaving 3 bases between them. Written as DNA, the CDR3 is TGTGCCAGCAGCCTTGGAAACACCATATATTTT. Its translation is CASSLGNTIYF.

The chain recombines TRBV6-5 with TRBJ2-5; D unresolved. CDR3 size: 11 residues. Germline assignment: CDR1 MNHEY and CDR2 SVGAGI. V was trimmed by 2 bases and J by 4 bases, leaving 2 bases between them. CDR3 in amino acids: CASSYGETQYF. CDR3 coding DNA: TGTGCCAGCAGTTACGGAGAGACCCAGTACTTC.

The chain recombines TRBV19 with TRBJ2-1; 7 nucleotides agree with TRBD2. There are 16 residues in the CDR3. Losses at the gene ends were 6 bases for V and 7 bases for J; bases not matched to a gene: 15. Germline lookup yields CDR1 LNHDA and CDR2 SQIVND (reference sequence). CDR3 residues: CASSPTSSMGRNEQFF. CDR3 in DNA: TGTGCCAGTAGCCCGACTAGCTCCATGGGGAGGAATGAGCAGTTCTTC.

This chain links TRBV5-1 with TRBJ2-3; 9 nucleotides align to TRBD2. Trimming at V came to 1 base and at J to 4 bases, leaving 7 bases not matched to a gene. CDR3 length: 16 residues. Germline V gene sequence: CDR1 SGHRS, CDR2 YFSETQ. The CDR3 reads CASSLSSGGFADTQYF. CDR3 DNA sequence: TGCGCCAGCAGCTTGTCCAGCGGGGGGTTCGCAGATACGCAGTATTTT.

The CDR3 nucleotides are TGTGCCAGCAGTTACTCCGCGACAGGGGGCGGTTCACCCCTCCACTTT. This codes for CASSYSATGGGSPLHF. J is TRBJ1-6 and V is TRBV6-5, with 10 bases identical to TRBD1. The V gene end was trimmed by 0 bases and the J gene end by 9 bases; junction bases not matched to a gene: 5. Per germline, CDR1 MNHEY and CDR2 SVGAGI. The CDR3 extends over 16 amino acids.

The CDR3 sequence is CASTPNTEAFF. The CDR3 bases are TGTGCCAGCACCCCGAACACTGAAGCTTTCTTT. This sequence joins TRBV2 and TRBJ1-1, with D uncertain. The germline V gene has CDR1 SNHLY and CDR2 FYNNEI. CDR3 length: 11 amino acids. Trimming removed 7 bases at V and 1 base at J, with 4 bases between.

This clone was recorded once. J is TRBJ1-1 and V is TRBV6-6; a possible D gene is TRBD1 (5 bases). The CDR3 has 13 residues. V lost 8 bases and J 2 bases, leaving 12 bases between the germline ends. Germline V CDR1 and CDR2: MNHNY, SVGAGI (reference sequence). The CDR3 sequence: CASRLGQNTEAFF. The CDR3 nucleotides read TGTGCCAGCCGCCTTGGACAAAACACTGAAGCTTTCTTT.

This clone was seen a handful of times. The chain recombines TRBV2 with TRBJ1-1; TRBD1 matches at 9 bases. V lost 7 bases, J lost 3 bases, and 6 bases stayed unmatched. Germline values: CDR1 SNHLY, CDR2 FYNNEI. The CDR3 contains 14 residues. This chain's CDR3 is CASIGQGWDTEAFF. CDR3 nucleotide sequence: TGTGCCAGCATTGGACAGGGGTGGGACACTGAAGCTTTCTTT.

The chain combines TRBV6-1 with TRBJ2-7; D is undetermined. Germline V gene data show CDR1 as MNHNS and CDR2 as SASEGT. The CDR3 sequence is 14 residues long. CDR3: CASSEGRVSYEQYV. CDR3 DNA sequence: TGTGCCAGCAGCGAAGGACGTGTCTCCTACGAGCAGTACGTC.